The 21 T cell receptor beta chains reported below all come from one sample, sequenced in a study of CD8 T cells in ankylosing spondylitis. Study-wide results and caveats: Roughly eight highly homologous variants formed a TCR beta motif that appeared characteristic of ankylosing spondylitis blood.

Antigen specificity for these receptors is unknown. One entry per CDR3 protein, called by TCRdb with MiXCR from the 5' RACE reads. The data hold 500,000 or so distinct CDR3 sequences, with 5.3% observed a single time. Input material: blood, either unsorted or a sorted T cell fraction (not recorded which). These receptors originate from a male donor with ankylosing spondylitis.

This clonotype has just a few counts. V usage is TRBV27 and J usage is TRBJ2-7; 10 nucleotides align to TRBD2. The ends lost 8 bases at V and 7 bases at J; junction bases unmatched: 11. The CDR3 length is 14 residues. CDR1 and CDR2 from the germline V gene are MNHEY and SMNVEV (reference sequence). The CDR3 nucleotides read TGTGCCAGCTTCGGGCTAGCGGGAGCTCGAGAGCAGTACTTC. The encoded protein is CASFGLAGAREQYF.

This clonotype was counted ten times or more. The DNA for the CDR3 is TGCGCCAGCAGCTCGCAGGGAAGGCTCTACAATGAGCAGTTCTTC. It translates to CASSSQGRLYNEQFF. This chain uses TRBV5-1 with TRBJ2-1, with a tentative D call TRBD1 (5 bases). Germline V gives CDR1 SGHRS, CDR2 YFSETQ. The germline V and J ends were trimmed by 3 bases and 3 bases, with 13 bases remaining between them. The CDR3 runs to 15 residues.

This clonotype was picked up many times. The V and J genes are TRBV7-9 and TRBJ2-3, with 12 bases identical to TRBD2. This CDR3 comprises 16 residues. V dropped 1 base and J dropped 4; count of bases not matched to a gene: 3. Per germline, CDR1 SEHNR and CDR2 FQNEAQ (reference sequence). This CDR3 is CASSLGLAGEPDTQYF. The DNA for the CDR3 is TGTGCCAGCAGCTTAGGACTAGCGGGAGAGCCAGATACGCAGTATTTT.

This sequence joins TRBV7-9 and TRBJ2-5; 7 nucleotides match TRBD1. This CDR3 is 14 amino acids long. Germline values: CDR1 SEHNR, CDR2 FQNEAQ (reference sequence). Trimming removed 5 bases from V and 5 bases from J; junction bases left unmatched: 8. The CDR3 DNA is TGTGCCAGCAGCCAACGACAGGGCTTGGAGACCCAGTACTTC. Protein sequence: CASSQRQGLETQYF.

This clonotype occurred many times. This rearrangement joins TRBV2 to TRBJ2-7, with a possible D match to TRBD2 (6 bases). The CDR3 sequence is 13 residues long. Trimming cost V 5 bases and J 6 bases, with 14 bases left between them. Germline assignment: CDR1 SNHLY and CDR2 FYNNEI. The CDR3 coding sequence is TGTGCCAGCAGTACCCAGGGAGCGGGCGAGCAGTACTTC. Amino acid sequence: CASSTQGAGEQYF.

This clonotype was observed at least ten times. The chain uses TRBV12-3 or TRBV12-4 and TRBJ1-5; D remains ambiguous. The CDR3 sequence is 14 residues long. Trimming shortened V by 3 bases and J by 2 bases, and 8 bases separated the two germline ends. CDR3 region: CASSFNQGNQPQHF. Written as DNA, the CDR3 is TGTGCCAGCAGTTTTAACCAGGGCAATCAGCCCCAGCATTTT.

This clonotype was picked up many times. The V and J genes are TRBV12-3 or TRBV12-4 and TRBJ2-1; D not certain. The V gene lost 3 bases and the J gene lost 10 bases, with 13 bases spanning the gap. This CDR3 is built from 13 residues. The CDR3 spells CASSFDSFGEQFF. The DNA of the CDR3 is TGTGCCAGCAGTTTCGACTCTTTCGGGGAGCAGTTCTTC.

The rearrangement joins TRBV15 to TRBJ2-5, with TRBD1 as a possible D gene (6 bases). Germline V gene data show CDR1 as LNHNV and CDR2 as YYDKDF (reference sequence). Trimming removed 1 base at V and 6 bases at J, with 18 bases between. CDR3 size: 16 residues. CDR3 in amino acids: CATSRGGSRGGKTQYF. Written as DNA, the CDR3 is TGTGCCACCAGCAGAGGAGGTAGCAGGGGTGGAAAGACCCAGTACTTC.

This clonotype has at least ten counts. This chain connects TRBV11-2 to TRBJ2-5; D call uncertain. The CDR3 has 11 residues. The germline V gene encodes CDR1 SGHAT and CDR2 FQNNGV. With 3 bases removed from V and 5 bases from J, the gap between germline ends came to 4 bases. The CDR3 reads CASSFWETQYF. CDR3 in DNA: TGTGCCAGCAGCTTTTGGGAGACCCAGTACTTC.

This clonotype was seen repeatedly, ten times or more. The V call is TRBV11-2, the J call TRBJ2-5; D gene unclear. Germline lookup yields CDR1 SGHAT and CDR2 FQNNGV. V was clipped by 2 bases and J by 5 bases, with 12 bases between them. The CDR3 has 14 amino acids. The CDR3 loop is CASSLKGQSETQYF. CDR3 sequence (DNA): TGTGCCAGCAGCTTAAAAGGGCAGTCGGAGACCCAGTACTTC.

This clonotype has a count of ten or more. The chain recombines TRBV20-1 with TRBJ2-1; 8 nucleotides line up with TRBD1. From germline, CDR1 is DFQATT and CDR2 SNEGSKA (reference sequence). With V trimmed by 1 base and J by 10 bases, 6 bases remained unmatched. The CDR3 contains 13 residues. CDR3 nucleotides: TGCAGTGCTAGAGGGCAGGGGGCTTGGGAGCAGTTCTTC. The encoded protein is CSARGQGAWEQFF.

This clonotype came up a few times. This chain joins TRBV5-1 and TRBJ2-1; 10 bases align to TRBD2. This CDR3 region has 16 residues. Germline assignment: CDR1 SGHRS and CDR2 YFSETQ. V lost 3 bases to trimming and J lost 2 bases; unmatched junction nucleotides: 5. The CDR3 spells CASSWGTSETYNEQFF. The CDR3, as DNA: TGCGCCAGCAGCTGGGGGACTAGCGAGACCTACAATGAGCAGTTCTTC.

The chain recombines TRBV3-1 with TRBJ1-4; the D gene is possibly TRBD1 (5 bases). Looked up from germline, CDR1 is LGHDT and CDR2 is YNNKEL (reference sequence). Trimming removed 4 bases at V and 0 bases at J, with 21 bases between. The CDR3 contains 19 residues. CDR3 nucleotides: TGTGCCAGCAGCCTCCGGACAACCGACCTTGTAGCAACTAATGAAAAACTGTTTTTT. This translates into CASSLRTTDLVATNEKLFF.

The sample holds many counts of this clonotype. In DNA form, the CDR3 reads TGCGCCAGCAGCTGGGGGACTAGCGGGATCTACAATGAGCAGTTCTTC. Translating it yields CASSWGTSGIYNEQFF. The J gene is TRBJ2-1, the V gene TRBV5-1; 13 bases agree with TRBD2. V dropped 3 bases and J dropped 3; count of bases not matched to a gene: 3. The V gene's germline CDR1 is SGHRS and CDR2 YFSETQ. The CDR3 contains 16 residues.

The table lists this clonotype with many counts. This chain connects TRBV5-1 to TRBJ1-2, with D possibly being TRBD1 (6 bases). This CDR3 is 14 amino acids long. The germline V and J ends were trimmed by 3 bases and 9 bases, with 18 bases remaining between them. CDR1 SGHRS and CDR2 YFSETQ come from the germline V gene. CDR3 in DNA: TGCGCCAGCAGCTCGTGGACAGCTTCGGGTAGCTACACCTTC. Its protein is CASSSWTASGSYTF.

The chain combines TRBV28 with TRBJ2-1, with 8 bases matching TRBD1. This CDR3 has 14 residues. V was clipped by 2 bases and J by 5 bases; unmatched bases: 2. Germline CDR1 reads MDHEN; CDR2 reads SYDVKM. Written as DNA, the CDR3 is TGTGCCAGCAGTTTAGGACAGGGAGACAATGAGCAGTTCTTC. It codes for CASSLGQGDNEQFF.

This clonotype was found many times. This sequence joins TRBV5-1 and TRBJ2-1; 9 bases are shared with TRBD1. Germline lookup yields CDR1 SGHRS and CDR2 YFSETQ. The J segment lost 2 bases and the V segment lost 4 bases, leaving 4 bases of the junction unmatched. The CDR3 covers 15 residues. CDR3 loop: CASSTGTGTYNEQFF. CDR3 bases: TGCGCCAGCAGCACCGGGACAGGGACCTACAATGAGCAGTTCTTC.

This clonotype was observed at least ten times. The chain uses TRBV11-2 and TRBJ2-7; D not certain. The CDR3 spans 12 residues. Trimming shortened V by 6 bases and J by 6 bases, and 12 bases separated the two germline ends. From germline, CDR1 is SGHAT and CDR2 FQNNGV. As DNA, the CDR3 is TGTGCCAGCAGTCCCTGGGCGGTCGAGCAGTACTTC. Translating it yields CASSPWAVEQYF.

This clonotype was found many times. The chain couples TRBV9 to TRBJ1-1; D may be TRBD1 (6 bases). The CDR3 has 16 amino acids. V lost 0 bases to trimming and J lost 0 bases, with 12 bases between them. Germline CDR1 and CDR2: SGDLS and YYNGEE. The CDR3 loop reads CASSVVPGGMNTEAFF. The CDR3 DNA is TGTGCCAGCAGCGTAGTTCCGGGGGGCATGAACACTGAAGCTTTCTTT.

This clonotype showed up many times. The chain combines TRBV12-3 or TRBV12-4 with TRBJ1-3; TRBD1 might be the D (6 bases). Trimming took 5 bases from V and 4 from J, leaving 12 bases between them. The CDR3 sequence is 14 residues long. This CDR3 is CASSDRLGGNTIYF. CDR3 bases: TGTGCCAGCAGTGACAGGCTAGGGGGAAACACCATATATTTT.

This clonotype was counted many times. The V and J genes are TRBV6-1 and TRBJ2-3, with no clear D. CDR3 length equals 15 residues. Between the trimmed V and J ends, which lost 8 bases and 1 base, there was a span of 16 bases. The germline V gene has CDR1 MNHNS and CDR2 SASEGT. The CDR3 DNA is TGTGCCAGCGTGGACCTGGCATTGGGCACAGATACGCAGTATTTT. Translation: CASVDLALGTDTQYF.